This TCR beta chain is from a study of blood T cell repertoires in COVID-19. Study details: Collection of acute and convalescent COVID-19 samples took place in the United States, Italy and Spain.

Trimming took 2 bases from V and 5 from J; bases not matched to a gene: 8. Germline V gene sequence: CDR1 LGHNA, CDR2 YSLEER. The CDR3 is made up of 16 amino acids. Original analysis: Researchers report that nucleated cell counts were estimated from reference gene primer amplification. Using immunoSEQ multiplex PCR, the repertoire was profiled, and TCRdb retains in-frame clones only, with some absent. V, J and clone size are those of that table, while D and trimming were read from the DNA. This table has around 99,000 clones, over 80% appearing once. The receptor was isolated from a human donor in a cohort sampled during active COVID-19. Material: peripheral blood. The V and J genes are TRBV4-3 and TRBJ2-5; 10 bases match TRBD2. In nucleotides, the CDR3 is TGCGCCAGCAGCCAAACCTCTAGCGGGAGTATGGAGACCCAGTACTTC. It encodes CASSQTSSGSMETQYF.